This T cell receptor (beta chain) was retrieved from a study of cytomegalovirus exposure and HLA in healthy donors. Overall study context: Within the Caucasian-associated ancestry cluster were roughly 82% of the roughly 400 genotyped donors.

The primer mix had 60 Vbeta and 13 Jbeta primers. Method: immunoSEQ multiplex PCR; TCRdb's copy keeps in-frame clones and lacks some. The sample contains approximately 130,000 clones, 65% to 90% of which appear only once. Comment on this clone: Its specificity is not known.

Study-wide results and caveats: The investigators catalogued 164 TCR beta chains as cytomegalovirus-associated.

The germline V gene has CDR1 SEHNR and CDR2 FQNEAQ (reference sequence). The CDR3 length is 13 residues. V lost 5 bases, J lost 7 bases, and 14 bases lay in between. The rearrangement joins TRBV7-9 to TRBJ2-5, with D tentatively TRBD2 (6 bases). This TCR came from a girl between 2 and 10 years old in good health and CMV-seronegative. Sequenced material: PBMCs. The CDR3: CASSGGTGGTQYF. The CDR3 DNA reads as TGTGCCAGCAGCGGGGGGACCGGTGGGACCCAGTACTTC.